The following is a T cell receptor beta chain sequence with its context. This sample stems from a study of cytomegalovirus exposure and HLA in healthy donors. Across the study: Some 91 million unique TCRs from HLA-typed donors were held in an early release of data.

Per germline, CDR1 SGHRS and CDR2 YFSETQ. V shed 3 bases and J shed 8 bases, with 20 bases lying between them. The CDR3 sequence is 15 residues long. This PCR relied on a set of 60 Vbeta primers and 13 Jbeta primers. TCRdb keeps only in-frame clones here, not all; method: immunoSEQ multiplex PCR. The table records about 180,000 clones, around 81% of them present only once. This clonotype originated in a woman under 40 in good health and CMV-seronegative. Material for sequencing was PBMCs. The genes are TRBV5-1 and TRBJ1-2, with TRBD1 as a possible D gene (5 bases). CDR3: CASSSNLGGAEGYTF. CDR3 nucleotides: TGCGCCAGCAGCTCCAACTTGGGAGGGGCAGAGGGCTACACCTTC.